This T cell receptor beta chain was found in a study of blood T cell repertoires in COVID-19. Generated by immunoSEQ multiplex PCR, the TCRdb table keeps only in-frame clones and is missing some. Found here are 60,000 to 90,000 clones, 90% of them singletons; the top ten hold around 0.8%. The V gene lost 2 bases and the J gene lost 5 bases, with 13 bases spanning the gap. CDR1 MDHEN and CDR2 SYDVKM come from the germline V gene. The CDR3 spans 14 residues. Sequenced input: peripheral blood. The origin of this receptor is a woman of 80 years or more with acute or convalescent COVID-19. The chain uses TRBV28 and TRBJ2-7; D is undetermined. The CDR3 DNA sequence: TGTGCCAGCAGTTTAGGGCAGGTGGGTGACGAGCAGTACTTC. This sequence encodes CASSLGQVGDEQYF. The whole variable domain, remainder taken from reference TRBV28 and TRBJ2-7, is DVKVTQSSRYLVKRTGEKVFLECVQDMDHENMFWYRQDPGLGLRLIYFSYDVKMKEKGDIPEGYSVSREKKERFSLILESASTNQTSMYLCASSLGQVGDEQYFGPGTRLTVT.